These 24 T cell receptor beta chains were all obtained from the same sample, sequenced in a study of identical twins. TCRdb processed the 5' RACE reads anew with MiXCR; each CDR3 protein has one entry. The data contain 450,000 to 600,000 distinct CDR3 sequences, around 20% of them singletons. This same sample was also part of a study on yellow fever vaccine responses in identical twins.

The sequenced material came from CD4+ T cells sorted from blood. The receptors come from a woman in her late teens or twenties in good health.

The chain recombines TRBV12-3 or TRBV12-4 with TRBJ2-1; no clear D gene. Trimming removed 1 base at V and 10 bases at J, with 8 bases between. The CDR3 is 12 amino acids. CDR3: CASSLGAAEQFF. The CDR3, as DNA: TGTGCCAGCAGTTTAGGGGCGGCGGAGCAGTTCTTC.

The genes are TRBV5-1 and TRBJ2-3; TRBD2 agrees at 8 bases. V was clipped by 4 bases and J by 1 base; unmatched bases: 8. Germline lookup yields CDR1 SGHRS and CDR2 YFSETQ. There are 16 residues in the CDR3. The CDR3, as DNA: TGCGCCAGCAGCGGCAGAACTAGCGGTGGCACAGATACGCAGTATTTT. Amino acids: CASSGRTSGGTDTQYF. Variable domain in full (rest from reference TRBV5-1 and TRBJ2-3): KAGVTQTPRYLIKTRGQQVTLSCSPISGHRSVSWYQQTPGQGLQFLFEYFSETQRNKGNFPGRFSGRQFSNSRSEMNVSTLELGDSALYLCASSGRTSGGTDTQYFGPGTRLTVL.

This sequence joins TRBV27 and TRBJ2-2; TRBD1 aligns across 8 bases. This CDR3 is 19 amino acids long. Germline V lookup: CDR1 MNHEY, CDR2 SMNVEV (reference sequence). The junction had 16 bases not matched to a gene; V was cut back by 2 bases and J by 5 bases. Written as DNA, the CDR3 is TGTGCCAGCAGTTTAAGACCTTTATTTGGACAGGGCATGACCGGGGAGCTGTTTTTT. The encoded protein is CASSLRPLFGQGMTGELFF.

The rearrangement joins TRBV9 to TRBJ1-4; D is possibly TRBD1 (5 bases). V was clipped by 3 bases and J by 8 bases, with 11 bases between them. Per germline, CDR1 SGDLS and CDR2 YYNGEE. This CDR3 has 13 residues. CDR3 region: CASSGGTGEKLFF. The DNA of the CDR3 is TGTGCCAGCAGCGGTGGGACGGGGGAAAAACTGTTTTTT.

This clonotype was counted a few times. The chain recombines TRBV2 with TRBJ1-4, with unresolved D. The germline V gene encodes CDR1 SNHLY and CDR2 FYNNEI. Between the trimmed V and J ends, which lost 7 bases and 2 bases, there was a span of 11 bases. This CDR3 is built from 14 residues. The DNA of the CDR3 is TGTGCCAGCATTCCGGGGAGGACTAATGAAAAACTGTTTTTT. It is translated as CASIPGRTNEKLFF.

V usage is TRBV25-1 and J usage is TRBJ2-1, with a weak D call TRBD2 (6 bases). Germline loops: CDR1 MGHDK, CDR2 SYGVNS. Trimming took 7 bases from V and 2 from J, leaving 12 bases between them. The CDR3 has 14 residues. Here the CDR3 DNA reads TGTGCCAGCACCGCGGGGCACGCCTACAATGAGCAGTTCTTC. It specifies CASTAGHAYNEQFF.

V and J are TRBV6-5 and TRBJ2-1; 8 nucleotides align to TRBD2. V was pared by 0 bases and J by 6 bases, with 10 bases of the junction left unmatched. Germline V gene lookup returns CDR1 MNHEY and CDR2 SVGAGI. This CDR3 is built from 17 residues. The CDR3 sequence: CASSYSTAGAARNEQFF. The CDR3 nucleotides read TGTGCCAGCAGTTACTCGACAGCGGGGGCCGCCCGCAATGAGCAGTTCTTC.

This sequence joins TRBV13 and TRBJ2-1; D is unresolved. The germline CDR1 and CDR2 sequences are PRHDT and FYEKMQ (reference sequence). V was pared by 3 bases and J by 0 bases, with 9 bases between. The CDR3 sequence is 15 residues long. CDR3 nucleotides: TGTGCCAGCAGCTTCCCTCGCGACTCCTACAATGAGCAGTTCTTC. It codes for CASSFPRDSYNEQFF.

This clonotype was seen more than once but under ten times. The chain combines TRBV9 with TRBJ2-5; 12 bases are shared with TRBD2. Per the germline V gene, CDR1 is SGDLS and CDR2 is YYNGEE. The ends lost 1 base at V and 5 bases at J; junction bases unmatched: 0. The CDR3 runs 14 residues. For the CDR3, the DNA is TGTGCCAGCAGCGTAACTAGCGGGAGGGAGACCCAGTACTTC. This encodes CASSVTSGRETQYF.

V and J are TRBV20-1 and TRBJ1-2; a weak D match, TRBD1 (5 bases). Germline V gene data show CDR1 as DFQATT and CDR2 as SNEGSKA (reference sequence). This CDR3 region has 13 residues. V was cut by 4 bases and J by 6 bases, with 15 bases left in between. The CDR3 nucleotides are TGCAGTGCTACAATCGGGGGATTAAATGGCTACACCTTC. It codes for CSATIGGLNGYTF.

This clonotype was observed a single time. The chain couples TRBV12-3 or TRBV12-4 to TRBJ2-5; TRBD2 aligns across 14 bases. This CDR3 has 15 amino acids. The V and J ends lost 5 bases and 5 bases, in that order; junction bases with no gene match: 4. CDR3: CASSMGLAGAETQYF. DNA for the CDR3: TGTGCCAGCAGTATGGGACTAGCGGGAGCGGAGACCCAGTACTTC.

This clonotype showed up just a few times. V usage is TRBV6-4 and J usage is TRBJ1-5; 9 positions agree with TRBD1. The CDR3 totals 15 residues. Germline V gene data show CDR1 as MRHNA and CDR2 as SNTAGT. V gave up 8 bases and J gave up 5 bases; unmatched junction bases: 10. CDR3 protein: CASDTTGGQYQPQHF. The CDR3 region has the DNA TGTGCCAGCGACACAACAGGGGGCCAGTATCAGCCCCAGCATTTT.

This chain links TRBV4-2 with TRBJ2-1; TRBD2 agrees at 8 bases. The V gene's germline CDR1 is LGHNA and CDR2 YNFKEQ. The CDR3 totals 15 residues. With 1 base clipped from V and 4 bases from J, the junction kept 3 bases outside the gene matches. The CDR3 sequence is CASSQAGGWYNEQFF. DNA for the CDR3: TGTGCCAGCAGCCAAGCGGGAGGGTGGTACAATGAGCAGTTCTTC.

The sample holds a few counts of this clonotype. This sequence joins TRBV2 and TRBJ2-7, with TRBD1 as a possible D gene (6 bases). The V end lost 4 bases, the J end lost 3 bases, and 16 bases lay between the germline ends. The CDR3 length is 15 residues. Germline loops: CDR1 SNHLY, CDR2 FYNNEI. CDR3 region: CASSARMTGGYEQYF. The CDR3 DNA is TGTGCCAGCAGTGCCCGGATGACAGGCGGCTACGAGCAGTACTTC.

The sample holds a few counts of this clonotype. The gene calls are TRBV5-6 and TRBJ2-5; D may be TRBD1 (6 bases). This CDR3 contains 14 residues. Germline lookup yields CDR1 SGHDT and CDR2 YYEEEE. The germline V and J ends were trimmed by 0 bases and 4 bases, with 10 bases remaining between them. In nucleotides, the CDR3 is TGTGCCAGCAGCTTGGTTACAGGGCCAGAGACCCAGTACTTC. It is translated as CASSLVTGPETQYF.

The sample holds a few counts of this clonotype. The J gene is TRBJ1-1, the V gene TRBV5-1, with 8 positions matching TRBD1. Per germline, CDR1 SGHRS and CDR2 YFSETQ. V dropped 4 bases and J dropped 0; count of bases not matched to a gene: 8. The CDR3 length is 16 residues. The CDR3 sequence is CASSLRTGLMNTEAFF. CDR3 nucleotides: TGCGCCAGCAGCCTACGGACAGGGCTCATGAACACTGAAGCTTTCTTT.

This chain uses TRBV24-1 with TRBJ2-2; D remains ambiguous. V lost 10 bases and J lost 3, with 14 bases in between. The CDR3 sequence is 14 residues long. Germline V gene lookup returns CDR1 KGHDR and CDR2 SFDVKD. This CDR3 reads CATSPPLHTGELFF. The CDR3 DNA reads TGTGCCACTAGCCCCCCATTACACACCGGGGAGCTGTTTTTT.

This clonotype was counted a few times. The rearrangement uses TRBV3-1 and TRBJ2-1; 7 positions agree with TRBD2. Trimming took 0 bases from V and 7 from J; bases not matched to a gene: 6. This CDR3 is built from 15 residues. Germline V lookup: CDR1 LGHDT, CDR2 YNNKEL (reference sequence). The CDR3 reads CASSQEVLSGNEQFF. DNA of the CDR3: TGTGCCAGCAGCCAAGAAGTCCTTAGCGGGAATGAGCAGTTCTTC.

This clonotype was counted between two and nine times. V and J are TRBV12-3 or TRBV12-4 and TRBJ2-7; weak D call: TRBD1 (6 bases). Trimming left V 2 bases short and J 1 base short, with 9 bases between. The CDR3 sequence is 14 residues long. This CDR3 is CASSLSQGSYEQYF. CDR3 DNA sequence: TGTGCCAGCAGTTTAAGTCAGGGGTCCTACGAGCAGTACTTC.

The chain joins TRBV20-1 to TRBJ2-7, with TRBD2 identical over 13 bases. The CDR3 is 14 residues long. Unmatched junction bases numbered 6, after V lost 6 bases and J lost 4 bases. Per germline, CDR1 DFQATT and CDR2 SNEGSKA (reference sequence). For the CDR3, the DNA is TGCAGTGCATCCGGACTAGCGGGGGTTTACGAGCAGTACGTC. Translating gives CSASGLAGVYEQYV.

This chain uses TRBV12-3 or TRBV12-4 with TRBJ2-1, with TRBD2 matching 12 bases. This CDR3 has 18 residues. Trimming took 6 bases from V and 0 from J; bases not matched to a gene: 9. CDR3 in amino acids: CASSRLAGGRSSYNEQFF. CDR3 nucleotide sequence: TGTGCCAGCAGCCGGCTAGCGGGAGGGCGGAGCTCCTACAATGAGCAGTTCTTC.

This clonotype showed up just a few times. The CDR3 coding sequence is TGCGCCAGCAGCGGAGGACTAGCGGGGAACACAGATACGCAGTATTTT. The encoded protein is CASSGGLAGNTDTQYF. The chain has TRBV5-1 and TRBJ2-3, with 12 bases identical to TRBD2. From germline, CDR1 is SGHRS and CDR2 YFSETQ. CDR3 length: 16 residues. V trimming: 4 bases; J trimming: 2 bases; junction bases outside the gene matches: 5.

The V gene is TRBV11-3, the J gene TRBJ2-1, with 10 bases fitting TRBD1. The J segment lost 7 bases and the V segment lost 5 bases, leaving 8 bases of the junction unmatched. Germline CDR1 reads SGHNT; CDR2 reads YENEEA. This CDR3 contains 15 residues. For the CDR3, the DNA is TGTGCCAGCAGCCAAGGGACAGGGGACCGGAATGAGCAGTTCTTC. Its protein is CASSQGTGDRNEQFF.

This clonotype was counted between two and nine times. V and J are TRBV7-2 and TRBJ1-1, with D perhaps TRBD1 (5 bases). Trimming shortened V by 3 bases and J by 0 bases, and 11 bases separated the two germline ends. This CDR3 has 15 amino acids. From germline, CDR1 is SGHTA and CDR2 FQGNSA. The CDR3 coding sequence is TGTGCCAGCAGCTTTAGGGGCCAAATGAACACTGAAGCTTTCTTT. Translation: CASSFRGQMNTEAFF.